These T cell receptor beta chains were read from a single sample in a study of CD8+ T cells in alopecia areata. Sequencing was performed with immunoSEQ multiplex PCR; in TCRdb, only in-frame clones are kept and a portion is missing. The sample has roughly 200,000 clones, roughly 60% seen once. The sample consisted of CD4+ T cells sorted from blood, taken at week 0. The source is a human donor with alopecia areata. Both conserved end residues are part of each CDR3. D genes are given only for firm matches. Expanded clones are given a class, and other clones once, few, many or no size at all.

. TRBJ1-1 TRBV6-1 . CASTPGRNTEAFF TGTGCCAGCACCCCAGGTAGGAACACTGAAGCTTTCTTT
. TRBJ1-1 TRBV2 . CASSARGNTEAFF TGTGCCAGCAGTGCCCGGGGGAACACTGAAGCTTTCTTT
. TRBJ2-3 TRBV30 few CAWSVRTDTQYF TGTGCCTGGAGTGTACGGACAGATACGCAGTATTTT
TRBD1 TRBJ1-2 TRBV28 . CATVRDRGGYTF TGTGCCACCGTCCGGGACAGGGGAGGCTACACCTTC
TRBD2 TRBJ2-1 TRBV4-2 few CATAGGTSVVKEQFF TGTGCCACAGCAGGAGGGACTAGCGTGGTTAAAGAGCAGTTCTTC
. TRBJ2-7 TRBV29-1 . CSVTGIGEQYF TGCAGCGTTACAGGGATAGGTGAGCAGTACTTC
. TRBJ1-2 TRBV29-1 . CSVEALLGGYTF TGCAGCGTTGAAGCATTGTTAGGGGGCTACACCTTC
TRBD2 TRBJ2-3 TRBV29-1 once CSVETSGGTDTQYF TGCAGCGTCGAGACTAGCGGGGGCACAGATACGCAGTATTTT
. TRBJ2-1 TRBV30 . CAWSRKSPGPGEQFF TGTGCCTGGAGTCGCAAGAGCCCGGGGCCAGGTGAGCAGTTCTTC
. TRBJ2-2 TRBV5-1 many CASSLPGPAGELFF TGCGCCAGCAGCTTACCGGGCCCTGCCGGGGAGCTGTTTTTT
. TRBJ1-4 TRBV7-2 . CASSSKSAGSLFF TGTGCCAGCAGCTCCAAATCAGCAGGGTCACTGTTTTTT
TRBD1 TRBJ2-1 TRBV15 . CATSRERTGTLNEQFF TGTGCCACCAGCAGAGAGAGGACAGGGACCTTAAATGAGCAGTTCTTC
. TRBJ2-4 TRBV11-1 . CASSPTGKGIQYF TGTGCCAGCAGTCCTACAGGGAAGGGCATTCAGTACTTC
. TRBJ2-6 TRBV7-2 . CASSPPGANVLTF TGTGCCAGCAGCCCTCCCGGGGCCAACGTCCTGACTTTC
. TRBJ1-1 TRBV7-9 few CASSFSVRPPNTEAFF TGTGCCAGCAGCTTTAGTGTTAGGCCTCCGAACACTGAAGCTTTCTTT
. TRBJ2-2 TRBV29-1 . CSVGTRANTGELFF TGCAGCGTAGGGACCCGAGCGAACACCGGGGAGCTGTTTTTT
. TRBJ1-6 TRBV9 . CASSATRANSPLHF TGTGCCAGCAGCGCGACTCGGGCTAATTCACCCCTCCACTTT
. TRBJ1-5 TRBV4-3 few CASSQVVMSQPQHF TGCGCCAGCAGCCAAGTCGTAATGAGTCAGCCCCAGCATTTT
TRBD2 TRBJ2-4 TRBV2 . CASAGTSAWDIQYF TGTGCCAGCGCCGGGACTAGCGCTTGGGACATTCAGTACTTC
. TRBJ2-4 TRBV30 . CAWSPHRPPVWYF TGTGCCTGGAGTCCCCACCGCCCCCCAGTTTGGTACTTC
. TRBJ1-1 TRBV9 . CASTMVGGTEAFF TGTGCCAGCACCATGGTTGGAGGCACTGAAGCTTTCTTT
. TRBJ2-3 TRBV30 few CAWSVSGPGPSSTDTQYF TGTGCCTGGAGTGTAAGCGGACCAGGACCCTCTAGCACAGATACGCAGTATTTT
. TRBJ2-1 TRBV7-2 once CASSLPGRAHEQFF TGTGCCAGCAGCTTACCGGGACGAGCCCATGAGCAGTTCTTC
. TRBJ1-5 TRBV27 . CASSLNGRSNQPQHF TGTGCCAGCAGTCTGAACGGCCGGAGCAATCAGCCCCAGCATTTT
TRBD2 TRBJ2-1 TRBV11-3 few CASSIFPGGGNEQFF TGTGCCAGCAGCATTTTTCCGGGGGGAGGGAATGAGCAGTTCTTC
. TRBJ2-7 TRBV2 . CASSEEVGYYEQYF TGTGCCAGCAGTGAAGAAGTAGGGTACTACGAGCAGTACTTC
. TRBJ2-3 TRBV29-1 . CSVDAGTDTQYF TGCAGCGTTGACGCGGGCACAGATACGCAGTATTTT
TRBD2 TRBJ2-3 TRBV30 once CAWSALGRGSDTQYF TGTGCCTGGAGTGCCCTGGGGAGGGGATCAGATACGCAGTATTTT
. TRBJ1-6 TRBV5-1 . CASSLGPGSPLHF TGCGCCAGCAGCTTAGGTCCTGGTTCACCCCTCCACTTT
. TRBJ2-4 TRBV6-6 few CASSFRLKDIQYF TGTGCCAGCAGTTTCCGACTAAAGGACATTCAGTACTTC
. TRBJ2-7 TRBV29-1 . CSVGLSRIGNYEQYF TGCAGCGTTGGACTATCTAGGATTGGAAACTACGAGCAGTACTTC
TRBD1 TRBJ2-1 TRBV30 . CAWSLRQGNEQFF TGTGCCTGGAGTCTACGACAGGGCAATGAGCAGTTCTTC
. TRBJ1-1 TRBV6-5 few CASSYLTEAFF TGTGCCAGCAGTTACCTCACTGAAGCTTTCTTT
TRBD2 TRBJ2-1 TRBV4-3 once CASSQGLQRGNEQFF TGCGCCAGCAGCCAAGGCCTACAGCGGGGGAATGAGCAGTTCTTC
TRBD1 TRBJ2-6 TRBV5-1 few CATRDSVSSGANVLTF TGCGCCACCCGGGACAGCGTCAGCTCTGGGGCCAACGTCCTGACTTTC
. TRBJ2-3 TRBV29-1 few CSVAGRSADTQYF TGCAGCGTTGCGGGGAGGTCAGCAGATACGCAGTATTTT
TRBD1 TRBJ2-7 TRBV12-5 . CASGARTGRDEQYF TGTGCTAGTGGTGCCAGGACAGGTCGGGACGAGCAGTACTTC
. TRBJ2-5 TRBV5-1 . CASSLRGIQETQYF TGCGCCAGCAGCTTGAGGGGGATCCAAGAGACCCAGTACTTC
TRBD1 TRBJ1-2 TRBV13 . CASSEYRGRGGYTF TGTGCCAGCAGCGAGTACAGGGGGCGGGGTGGCTACACCTTC
TRBD1 TRBJ1-2 TRBV19 . CASRGTGDGYGYTF TGTGCCAGTAGGGGAACAGGGGATGGCTATGGCTACACCTTC
. TRBJ1-6 TRBV10-3 medium-sized CAITQGRGSPLHF TGTGCCATTACCCAGGGCAGGGGTTCACCCCTCCACTTT
. TRBJ1-5 TRBV5-1 . CASSLEQGGQPQHF TGCGCCAGCAGCTTGGAACAGGGTGGTCAGCCCCAGCATTTT
TRBD1 TRBJ2-6 TRBV19 few CASRDRVGANVLTF TGTGCCAGTAGGGACAGGGTTGGGGCCAACGTCCTGACTTTC
TRBD1 TRBJ2-7 TRBV9 . CASSDRDRGGEQYF TGTGCCAGCAGCGACCGGGACAGGGGAGGGGAGCAGTACTTC
. TRBJ1-2 TRBV29-1 . CSVSRLSGYGYTF TGCAGCGTTTCCCGTCTCTCGGGCTATGGCTACACCTTC
TRBD1 TRBJ2-3 TRBV27 . CASSLGPGQSSPADTQYF TGTGCCAGCAGTCTTGGTCCGGGACAGAGTTCCCCCGCAGATACGCAGTATTTT
TRBD1 TRBJ1-5 TRBV7-2 . CASSPGTGGLQPQHF TGTGCCAGCAGCCCCGGGACAGGGGGCCTTCAGCCCCAGCATTTT